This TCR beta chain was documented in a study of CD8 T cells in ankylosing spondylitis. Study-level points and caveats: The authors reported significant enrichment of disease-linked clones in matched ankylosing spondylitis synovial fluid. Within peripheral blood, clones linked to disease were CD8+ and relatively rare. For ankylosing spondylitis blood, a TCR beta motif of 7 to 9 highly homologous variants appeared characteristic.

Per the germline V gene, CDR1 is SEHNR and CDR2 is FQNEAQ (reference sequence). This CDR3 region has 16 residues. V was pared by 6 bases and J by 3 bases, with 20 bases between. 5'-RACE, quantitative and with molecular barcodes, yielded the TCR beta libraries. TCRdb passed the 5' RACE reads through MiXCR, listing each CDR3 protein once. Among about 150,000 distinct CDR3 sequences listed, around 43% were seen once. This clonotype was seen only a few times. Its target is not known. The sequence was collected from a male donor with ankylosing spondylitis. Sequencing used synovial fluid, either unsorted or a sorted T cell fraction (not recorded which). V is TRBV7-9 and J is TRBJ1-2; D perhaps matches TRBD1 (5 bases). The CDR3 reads CASSRCQGCLDYGYTF. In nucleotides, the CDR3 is TGTGCCAGCAGTCGTTGCCAGGGTTGTCTGGACTATGGCTACACCTTC.